Each of the 24 T cell receptor beta chains below was sequenced from the same sample in a study of chemoradiotherapy in HPV16-positive cancers. The protocol was immunoSEQ multiplex PCR, while the TCRdb copy is restricted to in-frame clones and leaves out a portion. The profile shows 1,300 or so clones, around 90% of them singletons. The source was tumor tissue, collected from a patient who underwent chemoradiotherapy. The receptors derive from a human donor with HPV-associated anogenital cancer.

The chain joins TRBV6-6 to TRBJ2-7, with 8 positions matching TRBD1. The CDR3 length is 15 residues. Germline CDR1 MNHNY, CDR2 SVGAGI (reference sequence). With 7 bases clipped from V and 3 bases from J, the junction kept 11 bases outside the gene matches. As DNA, the CDR3 is TGTGCCAGCAACAAGGGACAGGCTATTAACTACGAGCAGTACTTC. It is translated as CASNKGQAINYEQYF.

The chain has TRBV14 and TRBJ2-1, with TRBD2 identical over 7 bases. CDR3 length equals 13 residues. Germline V CDR1 and CDR2: SGHDN, FVKESK. Trimming cost V 0 bases and J 10 bases; bases outside gene matches: 3. This CDR3 reads CASSQELATEQFF. CDR3 DNA: TGTGCCAGCAGCCAAGAACTAGCGACAGAGCAGTTCTTC. Drawing the rest from reference TRBV14 and TRBJ2-1, the complete variable domain is EAGVTQFPSHSVIEKGQTVTLRCDPISGHDNLYWYRRVMGKEIKFLLHFVKESKQDESGMPNNRFLAERTGGTYSTLKVQPAELEDSGVYFCASSQELATEQFFGPGTRLTVL.

The chain is built from TRBV6-1 and TRBJ1-6, with 10 positions matching TRBD1. CDR1 and CDR2 from the germline V gene are MNHNS and SASEGT. The CDR3 spans 14 residues. V shed 1 base, J shed 9 bases, and the junction held 0 bases outside the gene matches. CDR3 in amino acids: CASSEGQGASPLHF. CDR3 bases: TGTGCCAGCAGTGAAGGACAGGGGGCTTCACCCCTCCACTTT.

The V call is TRBV5-6, the J call TRBJ2-5; D remains unclear. Trimming cost V 0 bases and J 2 bases, with 8 bases left between them. The CDR3 consists of 14 residues. The germline CDR1 and CDR2 sequences are SGHDT and YYEEEE. CDR3 residues: CASSLVRGQETQYF. CDR3 nucleotides: TGTGCCAGCAGCTTGGTTCGCGGTCAAGAGACCCAGTACTTC.

The chain uses TRBV30 and TRBJ2-6, with D maybe TRBD2 (6 bases). Per the germline V gene, CDR1 is GTSNPN and CDR2 is SVGIG (reference sequence). The germline V and J ends were trimmed by 0 bases and 1 base, with 7 bases remaining between them. The CDR3 loop spans 15 amino acids. The CDR3: CAWSVGGSGANVLTF. Written as DNA, the CDR3 is TGTGCCTGGAGTGTTGGAGGGTCTGGGGCCAACGTCCTGACTTTC.

V and J are TRBV14 and TRBJ2-4, with D uncertain. Germline CDR1 reads SGHDN; CDR2 reads FVKESK. The CDR3 length is 16 residues. V lost 4 bases, J lost 3 bases, and 16 bases lay in between. This CDR3 is CASSLLSSLDKNIQYF. The DNA of the CDR3 is TGTGCCAGCAGCCTCCTCTCCTCCCTTGACAAAAACATTCAGTACTTC.

This clone has just one count. The CDR3 spells CASSFDGDTQYF. The CDR3 nucleotides are TGTGCCAGCAGCTTTGATGGGGATACGCAGTATTTT. The J gene is TRBJ2-3, the V gene TRBV7-9, with unresolved D. V shed 3 bases and J shed 6 bases, with 7 bases lying between them. Germline V lookup: CDR1 SEHNR, CDR2 FQNEAQ (reference sequence). This CDR3 has 12 amino acids.

This chain links TRBV4-1 with TRBJ2-1; no definite D call. Germline loops: CDR1 MGHRA, CDR2 YSYEKL. The CDR3 is 16 residues long. Deletions cut 1 base from V and 0 bases from J, with 10 bases between. The CDR3 nucleotides read TGCGCCAGCAGCCAAGTTAGGGTGAGCTCCTACAATGAGCAGTTCTTC. Its translation is CASSQVRVSSYNEQFF.

The genes are TRBV7-2 and TRBJ1-5, with no clear D. The CDR3 sequence is 13 residues long. CDR1 and CDR2 (germline): SGHTA, FQGNSA. Between the trimmed V and J ends, which lost 1 base and 5 bases, there was a span of 6 bases. The CDR3 bases are TGTGCCAGCAGCTTAGTTTGGGATCAGCCCCAGCATTTT. As protein: CASSLVWDQPQHF.

V is TRBV6-5 and J is TRBJ2-1; TRBD2 is a possible D gene (5 bases). Germline CDR1 and CDR2: MNHEY and SVGAGI. Trimming removed 2 bases from V and 8 bases from J, with 13 bases in between. CDR3 length: 14 residues. The CDR3 loop is CASSYIGVGDEQFF. In nucleotides, the CDR3 is TGTGCCAGCAGTTACATAGGAGTCGGGGATGAGCAGTTCTTC.

J is TRBJ2-7 and V is TRBV11-3; no clear D gene. Trimming cost V 6 bases and J 3 bases, with 12 bases left between them. The germline CDR1 and CDR2 sequences are SGHNT and YENEEA. CDR3 length equals 13 residues. CDR3 residues: CASSLSLGYEQYF. The CDR3 bases are TGTGCCAGCAGTCTCAGTTTGGGCTACGAGCAGTACTTC.

This chain connects TRBV7-2 to TRBJ2-7, with 10 bases fitting TRBD1. There are 15 residues in the CDR3. The ends lost 4 bases at V and 3 bases at J; junction bases unmatched: 6. Germline V lookup: CDR1 SGHTA, CDR2 FQGNSA. The CDR3 protein is CASSYRDRGDYEQYF. Here the CDR3 DNA reads TGTGCCAGCAGCTACCGGGACAGGGGAGACTACGAGCAGTACTTC.

J is TRBJ1-1 and V is TRBV5-8; 7 bases map to TRBD1. The J segment lost 2 bases and the V segment lost 6 bases, leaving 7 bases of the junction unmatched. CDR1 is SGHTS and CDR2 is YDEGEE in the germline V gene. The CDR3 runs to 14 residues. The CDR3 DNA sequence: TGTGCCAGCAAAACGGGACAGATAAACACTGAAGCTTTCTTT. Protein: CASKTGQINTEAFF.

The V call is TRBV6-1, the J call TRBJ2-6, with 8 bases that match TRBD1. The CDR3 loop spans 16 amino acids. The junction had 0 bases not matched to a gene; V was cut back by 2 bases and J by 0 bases. Germline V gives CDR1 MNHNS, CDR2 SASEGT. The CDR3, as DNA: TGTGCCAGCAGTGAACAGGGGGCCTCTGGGGCCAACGTCCTGACTTTC. This gives the protein CASSEQGASGANVLTF.

This chain connects TRBV7-6 to TRBJ2-2, with D perhaps TRBD1 (5 bases). The CDR3 extends over 16 amino acids. Trimming pared 5 bases from V and 0 bases from J, leaving 13 bases between. Germline lookup yields CDR1 SGHVS and CDR2 FNYEAQ. The CDR3 loop is CASSPLTDSNTGELFF. The CDR3 region has the DNA TGTGCCAGCAGCCCCCTGACAGATTCGAACACCGGGGAGCTGTTTTTT.

V is TRBV9 and J is TRBJ2-2; perhaps TRBD2 as D (7 bases). There are 18 residues in the CDR3. V lost 3 bases and J lost 3, with 21 bases in between. CDR1 and CDR2 (germline): SGDLS, YYNGEE. CDR3 region: CASSDQGTTLDDTGELFF. The CDR3 coding sequence is TGTGCCAGCAGCGACCAGGGGACTACCCTCGATGACACCGGGGAGCTGTTTTTT.

The chain uses TRBV27 and TRBJ1-4; 9 bases line up with TRBD1. V lost 3 bases and J lost 6; bases outside the gene matches: 2. CDR1 and CDR2 from the germline V gene are MNHEY and SMNVEV (reference sequence). This CDR3 has 14 residues. The CDR3 sequence is CASSLRTGDEKLFF. DNA for the CDR3: TGTGCCAGCAGTTTGAGGACAGGGGATGAAAAACTGTTTTTT.

This clone was recorded only once. This rearrangement joins TRBV5-1 to TRBJ2-5; TRBD1 is a possible D gene (6 bases). CDR3 size: 14 residues. Germline values: CDR1 SGHRS, CDR2 YFSETQ. V was clipped by 4 bases and J by 1 base, with 11 bases between them. The CDR3 sequence: CASSIGQPQETQYF. CDR3 sequence (DNA): TGCGCCAGCAGCATAGGACAGCCCCAAGAGACCCAGTACTTC.

The DNA of the CDR3 is TGTGCCAGCAGCTTTGGGAGGGGCGAGCAGTACTTC. Protein sequence: CASSFGRGEQYF. The chain joins TRBV7-2 to TRBJ2-7; 7 bases agree with TRBD2. This CDR3 has 12 amino acids. The ends lost 3 bases at V and 6 bases at J; junction bases unmatched: 2. Germline V gives CDR1 SGHTA, CDR2 FQGNSA.

The chain employs TRBV6-1 and TRBJ1-6, with 7 positions matching TRBD1. This CDR3 is built from 14 residues. V lost 8 bases and J lost 9; bases outside the gene matches: 10. CDR1 MNHNS and CDR2 SASEGT come from the germline V gene. The CDR3 DNA follows: TGTGCCAGCTGGGACAGTGGACTTGGTTCACCCCTCCACTTT. It translates to CASWDSGLGSPLHF.

The J gene is TRBJ1-5, the V gene TRBV7-8, with 7 bases fitting TRBD1. V lost 4 bases to trimming and J lost 4 bases; unmatched junction nucleotides: 7. The CDR3 sequence is 15 residues long. The germline gives CDR1 SGHVS, CDR2 FQNEAQ. The CDR3 coding sequence is TGTGCCAGCAGCTCAGGGGACAGCTTAAATCAGCCCCAGCATTTT. Translated, it gives CASSSGDSLNQPQHF.

The V and J genes are TRBV2 and TRBJ1-3, with a tentative D call TRBD1 (6 bases). Trimming removed 5 bases from V and 1 base from J, with 12 bases in between. The CDR3 runs to 15 residues. The germline V gene encodes CDR1 SNHLY and CDR2 FYNNEI. CDR3 sequence (DNA): TGTGCCAGCAGTACGTCTACAGGGTCTGGAAACACCATATATTTT. Translated, it gives CASSTSTGSGNTIYF.

The chain is built from TRBV28 and TRBJ2-2; D possibly matches TRBD1 or TRBD2 (5 bases each). CDR1 is MDHEN and CDR2 is SYDVKM in the germline V gene. CDR3 length equals 17 residues. With 6 bases removed from V and 6 bases from J, the gap between germline ends came to 23 bases. Here the CDR3 DNA reads TGTGCCAGCAGATCCATCCCGAGGGGTTTTAGGGCCGGGGAGCTGTTTTTT. This gives the protein CASRSIPRGFRAGELFF.

The chain's CDR3 is CASSIVGGGEQFF. The CDR3 DNA reads TGTGCCAGTAGTATAGTGGGGGGGGGTGAGCAGTTCTTC. The chain joins TRBV19 to TRBJ2-1; 7 bases align to TRBD2. With 1 base clipped from V and 9 bases from J, the junction kept 3 bases outside the gene matches. Germline V gene lookup returns CDR1 LNHDA and CDR2 SQIVND (reference sequence). The CDR3 totals 13 residues.